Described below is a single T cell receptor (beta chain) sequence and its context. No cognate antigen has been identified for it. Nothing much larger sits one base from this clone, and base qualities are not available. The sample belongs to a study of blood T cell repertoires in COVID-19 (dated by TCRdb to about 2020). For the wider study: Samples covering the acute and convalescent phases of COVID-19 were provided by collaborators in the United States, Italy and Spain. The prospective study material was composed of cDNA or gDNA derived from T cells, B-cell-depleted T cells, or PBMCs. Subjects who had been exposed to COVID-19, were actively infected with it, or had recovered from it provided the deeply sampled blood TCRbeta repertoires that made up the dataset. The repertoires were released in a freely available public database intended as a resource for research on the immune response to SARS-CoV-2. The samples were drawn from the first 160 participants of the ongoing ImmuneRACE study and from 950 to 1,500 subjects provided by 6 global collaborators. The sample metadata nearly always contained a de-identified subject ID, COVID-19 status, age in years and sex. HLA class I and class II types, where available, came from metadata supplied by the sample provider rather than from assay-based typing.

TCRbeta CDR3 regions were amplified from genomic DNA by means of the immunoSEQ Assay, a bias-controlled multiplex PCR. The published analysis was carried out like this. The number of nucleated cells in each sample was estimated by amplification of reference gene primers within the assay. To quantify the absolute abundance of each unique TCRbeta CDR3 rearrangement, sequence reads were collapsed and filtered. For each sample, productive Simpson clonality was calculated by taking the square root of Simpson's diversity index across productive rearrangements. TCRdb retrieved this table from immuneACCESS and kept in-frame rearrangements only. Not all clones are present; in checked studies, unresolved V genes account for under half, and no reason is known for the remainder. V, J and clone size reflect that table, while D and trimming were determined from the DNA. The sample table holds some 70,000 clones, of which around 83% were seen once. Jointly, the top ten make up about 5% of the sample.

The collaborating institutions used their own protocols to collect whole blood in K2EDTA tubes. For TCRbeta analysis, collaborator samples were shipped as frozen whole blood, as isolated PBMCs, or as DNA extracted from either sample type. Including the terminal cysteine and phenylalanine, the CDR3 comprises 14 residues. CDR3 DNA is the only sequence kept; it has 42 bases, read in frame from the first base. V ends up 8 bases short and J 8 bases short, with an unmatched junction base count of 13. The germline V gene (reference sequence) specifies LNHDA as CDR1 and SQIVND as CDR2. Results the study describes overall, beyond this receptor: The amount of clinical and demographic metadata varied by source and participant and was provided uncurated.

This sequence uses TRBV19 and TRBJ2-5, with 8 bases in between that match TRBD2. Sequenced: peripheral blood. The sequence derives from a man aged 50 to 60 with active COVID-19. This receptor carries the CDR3 CASRLGGGRDTQYF. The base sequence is TGTGCCAGTCGCCTCGGGGGGGGGCGGGACACCCAGTACTTC.